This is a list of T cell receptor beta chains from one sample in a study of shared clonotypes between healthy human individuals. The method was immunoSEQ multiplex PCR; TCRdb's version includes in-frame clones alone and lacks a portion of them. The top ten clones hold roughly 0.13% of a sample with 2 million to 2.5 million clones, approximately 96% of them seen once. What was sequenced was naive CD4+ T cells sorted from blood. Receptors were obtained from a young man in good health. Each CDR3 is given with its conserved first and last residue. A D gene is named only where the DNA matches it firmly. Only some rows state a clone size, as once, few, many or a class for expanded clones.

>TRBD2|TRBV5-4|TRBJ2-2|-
TGTGCCAGCAGCTGGACTAGCGGGGAATCCGGGGAGCTGTTTTTT
CASSWTSGESGELFF
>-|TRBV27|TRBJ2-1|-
TGTGCCAGCACCAGGACTAGTAGGGGGTACAATGAGCAGTTCTTC
CASTRTSRGYNEQFF
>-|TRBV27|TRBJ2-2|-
TGTGCCAGCTCCGGACTCAACACCGGGGAGCTGTTTTTT
CASSGLNTGELFF
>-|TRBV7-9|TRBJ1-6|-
TGTGCCAGCAGCCCATGGCAAAATTCACCCCTCCACTTT
CASSPWQNSPLHF
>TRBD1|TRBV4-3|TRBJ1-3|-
TGCGCCAGCAGCCTCACAATACCAGGACAGGCGCTTATCTCTGGAAACACCATATATTTT
CASSLTIPGQALISGNTIYF
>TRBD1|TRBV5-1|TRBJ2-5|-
TGCGCCAGCAGCTTGACCGCCATGACAGGGTCCCAAGAGACCCAGTACTTC
CASSLTAMTGSQETQYF
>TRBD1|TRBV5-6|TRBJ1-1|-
TGTGCCAGCAGCTCAAAGACGGACAGGGATAACACTGAAGCTTTCTTT
CASSSKTDRDNTEAFF
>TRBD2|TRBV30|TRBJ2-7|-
TGTGCCTGGAGTGTGAGCGGGGCCTCCTACGAGCAGTACTTC
CAWSVSGASYEQYF
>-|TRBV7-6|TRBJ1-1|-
TGTGCCAGCAGCTCCAGTGTTACGACCTGGGCTTTCTTT
CASSSSVTTWAFF
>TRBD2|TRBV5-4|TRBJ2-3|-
TGTGCCAGCAGCATCTCTAGCGGGAGCACAGATACGCAGTATTTT
CASSISSGSTDTQYF
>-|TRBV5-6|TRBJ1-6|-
TGTGCCAGCAGCTTGGAAAAGAGAGGCGTGAAGGGGAATTCACCCCTCCACTTT
CASSLEKRGVKGNSPLHF
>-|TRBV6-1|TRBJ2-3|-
TGTGCCAGCAGTTCCGACTACCAGCGGGATACGCAGTATTTT
CASSSDYQRDTQYF
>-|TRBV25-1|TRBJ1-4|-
TGTGCCAGCAGTGACAGGGGTGGGACTAATGAAAAACTGTTTTTT
CASSDRGGTNEKLFF
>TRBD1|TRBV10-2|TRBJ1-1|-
TGCGCCAGCAATAGTGCAGGGGGCCGAAACACTGAAGCTTTCTTT
CASNSAGGRNTEAFF
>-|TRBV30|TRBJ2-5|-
TGTGCCTGGACTAATTCGGCGGAGACCCAGTACTTC
CAWTNSAETQYF
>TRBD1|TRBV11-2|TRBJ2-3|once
TGTGCCAGCAGTCAGGGGGCGAAGGGCACAGATACGCAGTATTTT
CASSQGAKGTDTQYF
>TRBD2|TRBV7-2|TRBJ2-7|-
TGTGCCAGCAGCCCCTCTGCGGGGGTTGGCTACGAGCAGTACTTC
CASSPSAGVGYEQYF
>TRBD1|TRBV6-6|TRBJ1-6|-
TGTGCCAGCAGTTCAGGGACAGAAAGAAATTCACCCCTCCACTTT
CASSSGTERNSPLHF
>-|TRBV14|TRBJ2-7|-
TGTGCCAGCAGCCAATCCTACGAGCAGTACTTC
CASSQSYEQYF
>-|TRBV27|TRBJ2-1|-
TGTGCCAGCAGTTGGGGGACGCCCTACAATGAGCAGTTCTTC
CASSWGTPYNEQFF
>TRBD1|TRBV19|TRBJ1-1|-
TGTGCCAGTAGTAGAGACGGACAGGGGGCTGAAGCTTTCTTT
CASSRDGQGAEAFF
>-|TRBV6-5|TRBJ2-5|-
TGTGCCACCTCCAACAGGATTAATGGAGAGACCCAGTACTTC
CATSNRINGETQYF
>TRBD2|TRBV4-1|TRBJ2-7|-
TGCGCCAGCAGCCAAGTCCCGGGACTAGCGGGATACTCCTACGAGCAGTACTTC
CASSQVPGLAGYSYEQYF
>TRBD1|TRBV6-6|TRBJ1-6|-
TGTGCCAGCAGTTCGACAGGGGAGGTTTCACCCCTCCACTTT
CASSSTGEVSPLHF
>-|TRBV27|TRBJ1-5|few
TGTGCCAGCAGACAGCTGAATAGCAATCAGCCCCAGCATTTT
CASRQLNSNQPQHF
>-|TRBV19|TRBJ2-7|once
TGTGCCAGTAGTGGGCCCGGGACCGAGAGCTCCTACGAGCAGTACTTC
CASSGPGTESSYEQYF
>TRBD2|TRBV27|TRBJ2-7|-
TGTGCCAGCAGTTTCCGATACAAGGGACTAGCGGGGGAGGGCGAGCAGTACTTC
CASSFRYKGLAGEGEQYF
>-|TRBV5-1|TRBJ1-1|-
TGCGCCAGCAGCTTGGAGCAGGGGACTGAAGCTTTCTTT
CASSLEQGTEAFF
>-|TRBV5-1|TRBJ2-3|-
TGCGCCAGCAGCTTGGGAGGTCCCCCGGAAGATACGCAGTATTTT
CASSLGGPPEDTQYF
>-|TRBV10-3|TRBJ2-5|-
TGTGCCATCACCGGCAGCCCAGAAGAGACCCAGTACTTC
CAITGSPEETQYF
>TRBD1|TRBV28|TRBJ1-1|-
TGTGCCAGCAGTTCCGACAGGGGCCCGAACACTGAAGCTTTCTTT
CASSSDRGPNTEAFF
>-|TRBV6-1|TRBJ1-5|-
TGTGCCAGCAGATTTGAAGCCCTTGAGCCCCAGCATTTT
CASRFEALEPQHF
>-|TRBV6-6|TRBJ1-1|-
TGTGCCAGCAGTTTCCGGGATACTATTGAAGCTTTCTTT
CASSFRDTIEAFF
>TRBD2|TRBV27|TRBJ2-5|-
TGTGCCAGCAGTGGGGGACTAGCGGGAGTCGAGACCCAGTACTTC
CASSGGLAGVETQYF
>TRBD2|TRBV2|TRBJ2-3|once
TGTGCCAGCAGTGTTAGGACTAGCGGGAGTCAAGATACGCAGTATTTT
CASSVRTSGSQDTQYF
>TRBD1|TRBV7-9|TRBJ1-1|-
TGTGCCAGCAGCTTCCGGGACAGGGGAAACACTGAAGCTTTCTTT
CASSFRDRGNTEAFF
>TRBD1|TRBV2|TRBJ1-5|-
TGTGCCAGCAGCCAGGGGGGTTCATATAGCAATCAGCCCCAGCATTTT
CASSQGGSYSNQPQHF
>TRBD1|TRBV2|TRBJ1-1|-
TGTGCCAGCAGATTGACAGGGGGGCCGAACACTGAAGCTTTCTTT
CASRLTGGPNTEAFF
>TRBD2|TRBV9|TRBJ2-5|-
TGTGCCAGCAGCGTAGGGGGGACTAGCGGGGTCCAAGAGACCCAGTACTTC
CASSVGGTSGVQETQYF
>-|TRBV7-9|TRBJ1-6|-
TGTGCCAGCAGCTTGGGCCAGGGCACCTATAATTCACCCCTCCACTTT
CASSLGQGTYNSPLHF
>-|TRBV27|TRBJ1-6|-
TGTGCCAGCACCCTGTTGCGGGGTGCTAATTCACCCCTCCACTTT
CASTLLRGANSPLHF
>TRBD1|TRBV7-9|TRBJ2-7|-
TGTGCCAGCAGCTTACCGCGCAAGGACAGGGACGAGCAGTACTTC
CASSLPRKDRDEQYF
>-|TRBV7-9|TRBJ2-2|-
TGTGCCAGCAGCTTACAGGGCGCGGAGACCGGGGAGCTGTTTTTT
CASSLQGAETGELFF
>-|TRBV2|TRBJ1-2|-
TGTGCCAGCAGTGAAAGGCAGTATGGCTACACCTTC
CASSERQYGYTF
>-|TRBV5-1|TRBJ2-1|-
TGCGCCAGCAGCTTGGATGGGCCCGTTACCTACAATGAGCAGTTCTTC
CASSLDGPVTYNEQFF
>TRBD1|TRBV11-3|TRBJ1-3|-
TGTGCCAGCAGCTTAGATACGGGACAGGTCCTCTCTGGAAACACCATATATTTT
CASSLDTGQVLSGNTIYF
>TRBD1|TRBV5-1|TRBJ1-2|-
TGCGCCAGCAGCTTGGAGGGGACAGGGGGTTCTCAAGGCTACACCTTC
CASSLEGTGGSQGYTF
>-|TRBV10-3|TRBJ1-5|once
TGTGCCATCAGTCTTTCGGGGGATAGCAATCAGCCCCAGCATTTT
CAISLSGDSNQPQHF
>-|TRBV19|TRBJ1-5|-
TGTGCCAGTAAGGGACCAAGGGGACTGTATAGCAATCAGCCCCAGCATTTT
CASKGPRGLYSNQPQHF
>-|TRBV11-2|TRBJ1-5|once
TGTGCCAGCAGCCTACAGGGTAACAATCAGCCCCAGCATTTT
CASSLQGNNQPQHF
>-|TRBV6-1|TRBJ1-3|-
TGTGCCAGCAAACGGGAGTCCTCTGGAAACACCATATATTTT
CASKRESSGNTIYF
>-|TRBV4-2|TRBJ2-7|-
TGTGCCAGCAGCCAAGAGTCAGCCTCCTACGAGCAGTACTTC
CASSQESASYEQYF